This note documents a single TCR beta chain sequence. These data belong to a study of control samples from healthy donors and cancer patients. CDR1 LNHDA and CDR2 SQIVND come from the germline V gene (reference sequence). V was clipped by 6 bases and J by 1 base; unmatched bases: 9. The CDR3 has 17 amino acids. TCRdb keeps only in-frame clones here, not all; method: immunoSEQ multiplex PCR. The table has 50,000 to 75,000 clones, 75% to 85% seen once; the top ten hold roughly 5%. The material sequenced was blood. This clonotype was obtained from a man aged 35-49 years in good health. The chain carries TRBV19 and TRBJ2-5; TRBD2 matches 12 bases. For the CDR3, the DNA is TGTGCCAGTAGGTCGACTAGCGGGAGAACCCTCCAAGAGACCCAGTACTTC. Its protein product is CASRSTSGRTLQETQYF. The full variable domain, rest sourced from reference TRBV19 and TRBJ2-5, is DGGITQSPKYLFRKEGQNVTLSCEQNLNHDAMYWYRQDPGQGLRLIYYSQIVNDFQKGDIAEGYSVSREKKESFPLTVTSAQKNPTAFYLCASRSTSGRTLQETQYFGPGTRLLVL.